Listed here is a single T cell receptor (beta chain). Its antigen target is currently unknown. The sample holds no much larger clone one base away, and base qualities are not on file. This sample is drawn from a study of cytomegalovirus exposure and HLA in healthy donors (dated by TCRdb to 2016 to 2017). In the study overall: In an earlier analysis of roughly 590 of the donors, about 260 Gb of sequence data and 100 million or so unique TCR beta sequences from roughly 200 million T cells were reported. A later analysis re-analyzed previously published TCR beta repertoires from about 730 donors and added high-resolution HLA genotyping to study TCR occurrence patterns. Among about 360 genotyped donors of the cohort, an average of approximately 250,000 unique TCR beta nucleotide sequences were sequenced per donor, roughly a sixth of them non-productive. Along with the approximately 650-subject first cohort, a separate validation cohort of some 130 different subjects was used. Every repertoire in the discovery cohort had been generated on one and the same sequencing platform. In the later analysis, no new phenotypic data were used to find candidate immune exposures; instead, reliance was placed on TCR beta sequences and their occurrence across donors. Among the approximately 430 genotyped donors, around 79% belonged to the genetic ancestry cluster associated with self-reported Caucasian donors. Four to six DR-DQ haplotypes were handled as single units for association and clustering, since linkage in the cohort was strong. The number of typed donors differed by locus: about 629-640 for A, B, C, DRB1 and DQB1; 500 to 550 for DQA1; 606 for DPA1; and around 450 for DPB1. The T cell repertoires of roughly 660 subjects were profiled by immunosequencing and related to cytomegalovirus serostatus. The study aimed to test whether signatures of past pathogen exposure could be identified by cataloging public T cell receptors. An early release that covered fewer than 800 HLA-typed donors contained approximately 300 gigabases of sequencing data and 70 million to 100 million unique TCR sequences. Class I and class II HLA loci were covered by the typing at four-digit resolution. A later genetic analysis took genome-wide SNP genotypes for about 65% of the 666 donors and used that subset as a discovery cohort. Donor age, sex, ethnicity and CMV serostatus were collected together with the repertoire data. An earlier analysis of 500 to 650 of the donors applied high-throughput TCR beta sequencing to assess whether each TCR beta V gene segment acted as functional or pseudogenic. High-throughput TCR immunosequencing, statistical association of individual TCRs with disease status, and machine learning were combined to predict cytomegalovirus infection status. Broader findings and caveats from the paper: This cohort had only TCR beta chains sequenced, and the lack of alpha or paired-chain data limited which features could be detected. Some IMGT-functional V segments, including TRBV6-2 and TRBV6-3, could not be distinguished by the 87-base-pair reads and were therefore excluded. According to a later genetic analysis, donors in an Asian-associated ancestry cluster had fewer N-insertions in productive TCRs than the approximately 650-donor mean. Roughly 17 rarely observed V segments, including chromosome 9 orphons, were excluded from the earlier analysis of about 610 of the donors because counts were too low. A later analysis reported that several top co-occurrence clusters appeared linked to parvovirus B19, influenza, CMV and Epstein-Barr virus. Across donors, most TCR sequences were observed very rarely, whereas some public TCRs were present in many individuals. A later analysis found that HLA-associated TCR beta chains were more clonally expanded and had lower generation probabilities than equally common non-associated chains. Because HLA typing was unavailable for some donors at each locus, only the typed subset was used in association tests. Three of the identified cytomegalovirus-associated TCR beta chains were confirmed in vitro to be specific for cytomegalovirus antigens. A cluster of highly shared sequence variants was judged likely to be a technical artifact of the sequencing pipeline. Broadly in line with IMGT annotations, most TCR beta V segments showed up in productive rearrangements about 90% or about 30% of the time in an earlier analysis of several hundred of the donors. In a later analysis, the rate of TCR association differed among HLA loci, with DRB1 alleles having the most associated TCRs and HLA-C alleles having the fewest. Cytomegalovirus status was reported to be diagnosed by the classifier with high specificity and sensitivity in both the original and validation cohorts. For the cohort, immune exposure information was limited to CMV serostatus. In a later genetic analysis, a missense DCLRE1C variant was associated with V-gene and J-gene trimming of TCR beta chains, and the association was replicated in an independent cohort. When HLA alleles, especially DR and DQ, strongly co-occurred, attributing TCR associations to individual alleles was difficult. The authors suggested that the approach could potentially be extended to other disease states and immunological phenotypes. In a later analysis, about 16,000 TCR beta sequences were associated with specific HLA alleles at a false discovery rate of 0.05. A total of fewer than 200 TCR beta chains were listed by the study as associated with cytomegalovirus. According to a later analysis, most CMV-associated TCR beta chains appeared to be HLA-restricted, and the HLA associations seemed to be driven largely by CMV exposure. The presence/absence analyses assumed that sequencing depth was roughly uniform across donors, and that assumption may not be true. Correlated functional status among segregating V segments might be attributable to linkage disequilibrium, but an unknown experimental factor could not be ruled out. A further reported finding was that TCR beta sequences accurately predicted the HLA-A and HLA-B alleles for most subjects in the first cohort.

In total, approximately 690 healthy bone marrow donors made up the cohort. At the time of sampling, every cohort member was nominally healthy, though immune exposures that went unrecorded were likely present. The donor was CMV seronegative and was included in the group of around 320 seronegative cohort members. A peripheral blood sample was collected from each donor, and TCR beta sequencing was performed on peripheral blood mononuclear cells. Genomic DNA extraction from the blood cell samples was performed with the Qiagen DNeasy Blood Extraction Kit. V and J are trimmed by 6 bases and 4 bases, and the gene matches miss 12 bases of the junction. Inclusive of the bounding cysteine and phenylalanine, the CDR3 is 16 residues long. Only CDR3 DNA remains: 48 bases, in frame from the first base. Taken from the germline V gene, the CDR1 and CDR2 loops are MDHEN and SYDVKM. The receptor library was made with the immunoSEQ multiplex PCR assay. A mixture of 60 forward primers for TCR Vbeta segments and 13 reverse primers for TCR Jbeta segments was used in the multiplex PCR. Amplification of the CDR3 region of rearranged TCR beta genes was performed with a multiplex PCR assay on genomic DNA. On the Illumina HiSeq System, the amplified TCR beta libraries were sequenced as 87-base-pair reads. Under the source paper's analysis protocol: A later analysis counted approximately 76 million unique TCR beta chains across the 690 or so repertoires, and about 10 million of these chains were shared by at least two donors. A nearest-neighbor algorithm error-corrected the raw reads and collapsed the reads into unique sequences, merging closely related sequences to remove PCR and sequencing errors. CDR3 sequences were aligned to IMGT reference sequences to assign V, D and J gene segments. For a sequence to be retained, at least a six-nucleotide match to both a V gene segment and a J gene segment was required. Rearrangements were classified as productive when the CDR3 lacked stop codons and remained in frame with V and J, and all other rearrangements were classified as non-productive. CDR3 was defined by IMGT convention, running from the second conserved V-encoded cysteine to the conserved J-encoded phenylalanine. The earlier analysis of some 600 of the donors excluded sequences that lacked an unambiguous match to a single V gene segment. An earlier analysis of several hundred of the donors classified V segments as functional when productive rearrangements were above 56.7% and as segregating when the standard deviation between donors was above 5%. A statistical classification framework was built to diagnose cytomegalovirus status from the catalog of TCR beta chain sequences. In a later analysis, TCR nucleotide sequences were compared against IMGT/GENE-DB human TR gene sequences so that V and J genes could be assigned. In a later analysis, CDR3 sequences and most-parsimonious VDJ recombination scenarios were assigned using the TCRdist pipeline. A later analysis defined each TCR beta chain by its CDR3 amino acid sequence plus V-gene family, and excluded reads lacking a unique V-gene family. A later analysis removed 500 to 650 highly shared, low-generation-probability nucleotide sequences to deal with suspected cross-contamination and a sequencing artifact. A later analysis calculated a clonal expansion index for each public chain from normalized within-repertoire ranks of inferred template counts. A later analysis computed generation probabilities with a VDJ recombination model fitted to out-of-frame rearrangements, and checked the results against IGoR. In a later analysis, hypergeometric tests were used to score TCR-TCR, TCR-HLA and TCR-CMV co-occurrence, with a repertoire-size bias correction applied to TCR pairs. A later analysis estimated false discovery rates by permuting HLA or CMV assignments 20 times. In a later analysis, co-occurring TCRs were grouped using DBSCAN, with TCRdist sequence similarity added in when clustering inside HLA-allele-positive subsets. For co-occurrence clustering, repertoires with fewer than 30,000 or more than 120,000 public chains were excluded, along with roughly 5 repertoires with anomalous nucleotide sharing. TCRdb took this table from immuneACCESS and kept in-frame rearrangements with V and J called. Such tables lack part of the clones; where checked against another copy, unresolved V genes explain under half of the gap, and the rest is unexplained. D and trimming were read from the DNA, whereas the V and J calls and clone size are those reported in that table. Present in this sample are around 89,000 clones, over 70% of which were seen just once. 3% of the sample rests with the top ten.

The chain is encoded by TRBV28 joined to TRBJ1-5; the junction holds 7 bases that match TRBD1. What was sequenced was PBMCs. The clonotype comes from a man in his forties or fifties in good health and CMV-seronegative. In nucleotides, the sequence is TGTGCCAGCAGAGGGAGCCGGACAGGTCATAATCAGCCCCAGCATTTT. This encodes CASRGSRTGHNQPQHF.